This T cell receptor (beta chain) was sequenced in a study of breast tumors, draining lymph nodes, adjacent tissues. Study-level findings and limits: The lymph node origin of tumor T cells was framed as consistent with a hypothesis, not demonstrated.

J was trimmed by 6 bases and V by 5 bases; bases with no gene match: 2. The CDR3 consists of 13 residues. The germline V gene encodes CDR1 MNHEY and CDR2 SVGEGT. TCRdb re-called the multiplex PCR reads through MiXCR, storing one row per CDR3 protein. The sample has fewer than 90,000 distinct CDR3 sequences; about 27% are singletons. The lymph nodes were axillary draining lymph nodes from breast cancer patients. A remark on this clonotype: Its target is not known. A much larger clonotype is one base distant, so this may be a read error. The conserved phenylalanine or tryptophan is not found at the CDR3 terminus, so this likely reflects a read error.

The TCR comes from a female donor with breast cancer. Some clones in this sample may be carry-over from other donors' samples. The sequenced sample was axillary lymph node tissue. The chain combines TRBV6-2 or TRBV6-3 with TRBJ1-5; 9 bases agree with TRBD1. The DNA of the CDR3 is TGTGCCAGCAGTGGACAGGGGATTCAGCCCCAGCATCTT. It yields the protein CASSGQGIQPQHL.